This TCR beta chain is drawn from a study of T cell responses to AZD1222 COVID-19 vaccine (dated by TCRdb to 2020 to 2023). Concerning the study at large: TCR sequencing covered 233 trial participants: about 210 given two doses of AZD1222 and around 26 given two doses of MenACWY control vaccine. Enrollment into the trials was organized by age into subgroups of 18-55, 56-69 and 70-plus years, and those subgroups contained roughly 140, 27 and 60 TCR-sequenced participants, respectively.

The CDR3 regions of human TCRbeta chains were analyzed by immunosequencing. On the authors' methods: TCRs in the repertoires were compared against a reference library of SARS-CoV-2-specific TCRs that had been generated with the MIRA antigen-specificity platform. Breadth was defined as the fraction of unique TCRs that were SARS-CoV-2-associated, and depth was defined as the fraction of total T cells that were SARS-CoV-2-associated. Using the MIRA data, each spike-specific TCR was assigned both to the spike region to which the TCR was reactive and to a CD4 or CD8 class. Log10-transformed breadth and depth values were compared by one-way ANOVA with Sidak's multiple comparisons tests. The table comes from immuneACCESS by way of TCRdb, which keeps in-frame sequences with V and J called. Part of the clones is missing from these tables; in studies checked, under half for an unresolved V gene and the rest for unknown reasons. That table furnishes V, J and clone size, whereas the DNA furnished D and trimming. The sample table shows approximately 130,000 clones, and more than 80% are seen once. Clones ranked in the top ten supply 4.2% of the sample.

This specimen's time point label, interpreted: about 28 days (+/-7) after the second vaccine dose. Reading the label with the study, this specimen's treatment or condition is: meningococcal conjugate vaccine given as trial control. Vaccinee samples came from UK trials COV001 and COV002, including a single-blind randomized controlled phase 2/3 trial of AZD1222 (ChAdOx1 nCoV-19) in healthy adults. For TCRbeta chain sequencing, PBMC samples were collected from trial participants at day 0 and at day 28 after the second dose. A remark on this clone: Its recognized antigen is unknown. No per-base quality is available; no much larger clone lies one base away.

Broad study findings and their caveats: After two AZD1222 doses, spike-specific TCR breadth and depth were significantly higher than at day 0 and than in MenACWY recipients. Most participants were white British and females outnumbered males, and the authors suggested that clonal diversity may have been underestimated. Because no day 14 peak-response samples were available, the repertoires could be characterized only after the peak T cell response. The vaccine-associated CD4 TCRs covered the entire spike protein, and the dominant responses fell in regions 160-218 and 743-854. In the small 56-69-year group, the increase in depth fell short of significance, most likely because of low power. Reportedly, almost half of the unique spike-specific TCRs recognized epitopes lying outside the regions that are mutated in the B.1.351 and B.1.1.7 variants. Conclusions about previously exposed vaccinees are limited, since just a handful of AZD1222 recipients were seropositive for SARS-CoV-2 at baseline.

Measured from the cysteine to the phenylalanine, the CDR3 is 14 residues long. The kept DNA is CDR3 alone, 42 bases in frame from the first base. Based on the germline V gene (reference sequence), the CDR1 and CDR2 sequences are SGHAT and FQDESV. V and J are truncated by 1 base and 1 base respectively, leaving an intervening sequence of 7 bases. Recombination connected TRBV11-1 to TRBJ2-5; the D gene assignment is ambiguous. This sample comprised peripheral blood, obtained 28 days after the second dose of the MenACWY control vaccine. This clonotype was obtained from an adult who received the MenACWY meningococcal vaccine as a control. DNA sequence: TGTGCCAGCAGCTTAGAGCTTGGCCAAGAGACCCAGTACTTC. Its protein reads: CASSLELGQETQYF.